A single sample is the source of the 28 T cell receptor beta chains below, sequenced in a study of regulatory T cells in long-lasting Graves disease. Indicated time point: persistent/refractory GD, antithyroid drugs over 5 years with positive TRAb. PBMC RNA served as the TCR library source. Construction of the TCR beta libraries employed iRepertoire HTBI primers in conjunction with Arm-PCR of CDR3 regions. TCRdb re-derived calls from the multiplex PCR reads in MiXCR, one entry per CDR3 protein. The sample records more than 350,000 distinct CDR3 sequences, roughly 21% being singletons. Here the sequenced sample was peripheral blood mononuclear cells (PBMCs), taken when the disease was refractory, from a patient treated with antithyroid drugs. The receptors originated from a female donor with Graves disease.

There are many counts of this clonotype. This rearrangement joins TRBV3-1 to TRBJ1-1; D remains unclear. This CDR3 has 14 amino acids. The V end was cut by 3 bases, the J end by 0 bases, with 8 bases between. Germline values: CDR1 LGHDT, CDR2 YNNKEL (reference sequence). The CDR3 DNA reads TGTGCCAGCAGCCACCAGAGTATGAACACTGAAGCTTTCTTT. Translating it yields CASSHQSMNTEAFF.

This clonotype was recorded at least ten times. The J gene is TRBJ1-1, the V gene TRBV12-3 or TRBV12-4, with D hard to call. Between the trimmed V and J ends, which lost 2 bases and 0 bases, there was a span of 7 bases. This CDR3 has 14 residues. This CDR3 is CASSLTGMNTEAFF. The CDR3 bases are TGTGCCAGCAGTTTAACCGGCATGAACACTGAAGCTTTCTTT.

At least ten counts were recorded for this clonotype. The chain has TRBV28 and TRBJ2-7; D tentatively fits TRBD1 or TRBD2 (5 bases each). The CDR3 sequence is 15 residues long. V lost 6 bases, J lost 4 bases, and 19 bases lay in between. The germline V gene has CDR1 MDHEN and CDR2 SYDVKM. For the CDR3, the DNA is TGTGCCAGCAGCCGGACCGGGGCAGGGAATTACGAGCAGTACTTC. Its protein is CASSRTGAGNYEQYF.

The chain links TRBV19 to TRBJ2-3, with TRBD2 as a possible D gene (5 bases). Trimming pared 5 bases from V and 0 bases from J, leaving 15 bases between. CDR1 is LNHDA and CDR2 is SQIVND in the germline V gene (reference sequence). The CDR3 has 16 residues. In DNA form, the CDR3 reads TGTGCCAGTAGTCCTCTAGCTCTTAGGAGCACAGATACGCAGTATTTT. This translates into CASSPLALRSTDTQYF.

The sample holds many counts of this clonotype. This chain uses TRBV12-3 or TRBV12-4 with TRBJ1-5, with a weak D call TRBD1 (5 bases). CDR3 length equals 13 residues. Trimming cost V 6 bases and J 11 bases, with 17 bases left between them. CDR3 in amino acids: CASSPGTVLSQHF. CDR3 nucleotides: TGTGCCAGCAGCCCAGGGACCGTCCTGTCCCAGCATTTT.

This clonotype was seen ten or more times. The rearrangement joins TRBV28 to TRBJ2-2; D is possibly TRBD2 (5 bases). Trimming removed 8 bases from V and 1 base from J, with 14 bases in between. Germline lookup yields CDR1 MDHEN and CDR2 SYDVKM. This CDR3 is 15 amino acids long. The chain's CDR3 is CASRAGLRNTGELFF. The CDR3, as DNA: TGTGCCAGCCGGGCCGGACTCAGGAACACCGGGGAGCTGTTTTTT.

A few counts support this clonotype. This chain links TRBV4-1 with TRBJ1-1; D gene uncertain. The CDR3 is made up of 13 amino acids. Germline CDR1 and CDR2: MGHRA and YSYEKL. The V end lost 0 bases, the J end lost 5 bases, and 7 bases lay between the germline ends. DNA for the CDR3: TGCGCCAGCAGCCAAGATGAGGTGACTGAAGCTTTCTTT. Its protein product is CASSQDEVTEAFF.

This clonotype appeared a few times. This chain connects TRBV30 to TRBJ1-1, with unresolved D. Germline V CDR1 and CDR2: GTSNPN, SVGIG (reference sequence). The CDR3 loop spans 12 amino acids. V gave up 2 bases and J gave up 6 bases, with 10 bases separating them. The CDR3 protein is CAWSPLSSEAFF. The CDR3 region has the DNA TGTGCCTGGAGTCCCCTGAGTTCTGAAGCTTTCTTT. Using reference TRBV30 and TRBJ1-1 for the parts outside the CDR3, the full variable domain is SQTIHQWPATLVQPVGSPLSLECTVEGTSNPNLYWYRQAAGRGLQLLFYSVGIGQISSEVPQNLSASRPQDRQFILSSKKLLLSDSGFYLCAWSPLSSEAFFGQGTRLTVV.

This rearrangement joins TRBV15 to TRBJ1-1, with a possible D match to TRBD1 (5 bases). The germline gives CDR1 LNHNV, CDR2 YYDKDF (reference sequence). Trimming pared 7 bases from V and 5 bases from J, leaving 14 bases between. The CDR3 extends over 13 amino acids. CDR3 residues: CATKDTSSTEAFF. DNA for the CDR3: TGTGCCACCAAGGACACCTCGAGTACTGAAGCTTTCTTT. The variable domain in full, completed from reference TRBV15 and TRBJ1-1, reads DAMVIQNPRYQVTQFGKPVTLSCSQTLNHNVMYWYQQKSSQAPKLLFHYYDKDFNNEADTPDNFQSRRPNTSFCFLDIRSPGLGDTAMYLCATKDTSSTEAFFGQGTRLTVV.

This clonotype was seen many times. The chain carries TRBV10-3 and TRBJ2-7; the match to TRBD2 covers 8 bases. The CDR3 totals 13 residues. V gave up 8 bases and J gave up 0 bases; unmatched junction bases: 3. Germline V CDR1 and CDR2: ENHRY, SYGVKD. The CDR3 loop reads CAIGLASSYEQYF. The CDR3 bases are TGTGCCATCGGACTAGCTAGCTCCTACGAGCAGTACTTC.

CDR3 residues: CASSLTGNAGQPQHF. The CDR3 DNA sequence: TGTGCCAGCAGTTTAACAGGGAATGCGGGTCAGCCCCAGCATTTT. The chain carries TRBV6-5 and TRBJ1-5; possible D gene TRBD1, 6 bases. Germline values: CDR1 MNHEY, CDR2 SVGAGI. Trimming took off 4 bases at V and 6 bases at J, with 16 bases between the two ends. The CDR3 spans 15 residues.

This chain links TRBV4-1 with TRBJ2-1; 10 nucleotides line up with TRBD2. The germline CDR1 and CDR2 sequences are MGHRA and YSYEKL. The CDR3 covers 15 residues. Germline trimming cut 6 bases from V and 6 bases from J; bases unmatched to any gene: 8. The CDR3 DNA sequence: TGCGCCAGCAGGCTAGCGGGAGCACCTCTCAATGAGCAGTTCTTC. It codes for CASRLAGAPLNEQFF.

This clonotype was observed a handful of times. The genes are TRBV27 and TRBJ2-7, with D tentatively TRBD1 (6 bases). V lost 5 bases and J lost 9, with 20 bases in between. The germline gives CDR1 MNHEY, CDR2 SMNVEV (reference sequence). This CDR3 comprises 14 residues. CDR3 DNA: TGTGCCAGCAGTCCACGGACAGAGGCCTCGGTGCAGTACTTC. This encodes CASSPRTEASVQYF.

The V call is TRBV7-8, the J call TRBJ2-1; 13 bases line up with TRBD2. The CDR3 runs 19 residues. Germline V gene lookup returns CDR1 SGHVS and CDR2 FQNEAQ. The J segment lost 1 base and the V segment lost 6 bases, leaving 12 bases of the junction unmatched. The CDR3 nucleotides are TGTGCCAGCAGTTACCGGACTAGCGGGAGTAGGGGTTCCTACAATGAGCAGTTCTTC. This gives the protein CASSYRTSGSRGSYNEQFF. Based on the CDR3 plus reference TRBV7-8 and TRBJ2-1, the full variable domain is GAGVSQSPRYKVAKRGQDVALRCDPISGHVSLFWYQQALGQGPEFLTYFQNEAQLDKSGLPSDRFFAERPEGSVSTLKIQRTQQEDSAVYLCASSYRTSGSRGSYNEQFFGPGTRLTVL.

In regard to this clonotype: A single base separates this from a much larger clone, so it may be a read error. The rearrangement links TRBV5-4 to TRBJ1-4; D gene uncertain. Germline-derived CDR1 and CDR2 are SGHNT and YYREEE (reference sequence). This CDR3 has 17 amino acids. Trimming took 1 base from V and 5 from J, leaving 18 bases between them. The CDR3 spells CASSLTVGGDRNEKLFF. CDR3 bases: TGTGCCAGCAGCTTGACGGTGGGCGGCGATAGGAATGAAAAACTGTTTTTT.

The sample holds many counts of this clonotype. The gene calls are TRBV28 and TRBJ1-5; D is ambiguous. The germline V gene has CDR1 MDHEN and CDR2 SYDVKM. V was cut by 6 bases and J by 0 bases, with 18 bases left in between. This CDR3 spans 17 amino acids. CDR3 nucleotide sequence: TGTGCCAGCAGCGGCGGGTTTGGAGGTAATAGCAATCAGCCCCAGCATTTT. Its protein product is CASSGGFGGNSNQPQHF.

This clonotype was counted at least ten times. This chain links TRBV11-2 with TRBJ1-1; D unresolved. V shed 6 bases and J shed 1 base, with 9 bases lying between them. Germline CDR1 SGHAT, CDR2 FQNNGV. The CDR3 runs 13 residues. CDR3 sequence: CASRPQANTEAFF. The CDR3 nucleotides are TGTGCCAGCAGGCCACAAGCGAACACTGAAGCTTTCTTT.

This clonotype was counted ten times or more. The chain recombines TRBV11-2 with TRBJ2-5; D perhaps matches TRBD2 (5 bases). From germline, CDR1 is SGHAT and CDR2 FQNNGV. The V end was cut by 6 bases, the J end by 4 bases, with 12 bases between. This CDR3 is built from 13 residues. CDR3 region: CASSPEVVETQYF. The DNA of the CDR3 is TGTGCCAGCAGTCCGGAGGTAGTAGAGACCCAGTACTTC.

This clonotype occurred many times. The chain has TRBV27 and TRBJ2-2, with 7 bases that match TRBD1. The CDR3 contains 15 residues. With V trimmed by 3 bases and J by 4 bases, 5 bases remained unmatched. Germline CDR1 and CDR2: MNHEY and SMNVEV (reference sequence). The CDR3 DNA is TGTGCCAGCAGTTTGGAGACAGGGCTCACCGGGGAGCTGTTTTTT. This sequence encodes CASSLETGLTGELFF.

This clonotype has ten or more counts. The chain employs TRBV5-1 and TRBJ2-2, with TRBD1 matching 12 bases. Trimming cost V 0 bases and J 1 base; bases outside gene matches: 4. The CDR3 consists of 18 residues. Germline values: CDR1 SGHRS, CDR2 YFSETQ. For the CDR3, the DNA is TGCGCCAGCAGCTTGGGGGACAGGGGGCAATGGAACACCGGGGAGCTGTTTTTT. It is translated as CASSLGDRGQWNTGELFF.

The CDR3, as DNA: TGCGCCAGCAGCAGACGGATTGACAGGGGGCATTCTTCTAATGAAAAACTGTTTTTT. Translated, it gives CASSRRIDRGHSSNEKLFF. V is TRBV4-1 and J is TRBJ1-4; 10 nucleotides line up with TRBD1. V lost 5 bases, J lost 3 bases, and 15 bases stayed unmatched. CDR1 and CDR2 (germline): MGHRA, YSYEKL. CDR3 length equals 19 residues.

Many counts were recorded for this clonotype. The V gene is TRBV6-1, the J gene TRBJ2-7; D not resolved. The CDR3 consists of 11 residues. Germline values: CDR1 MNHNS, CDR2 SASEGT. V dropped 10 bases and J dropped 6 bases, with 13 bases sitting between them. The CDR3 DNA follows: TGTGCCACCCGTACGTCGGGCGAGCAGTACTTC. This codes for CATRTSGEQYF.

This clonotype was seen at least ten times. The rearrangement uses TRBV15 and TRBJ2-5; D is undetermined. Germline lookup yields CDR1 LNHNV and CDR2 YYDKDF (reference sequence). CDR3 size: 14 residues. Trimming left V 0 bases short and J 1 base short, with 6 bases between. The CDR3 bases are TGTGCCACCAGCAGAGATCGGAGCCAAGAGACCCAGTACTTC. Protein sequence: CATSRDRSQETQYF.

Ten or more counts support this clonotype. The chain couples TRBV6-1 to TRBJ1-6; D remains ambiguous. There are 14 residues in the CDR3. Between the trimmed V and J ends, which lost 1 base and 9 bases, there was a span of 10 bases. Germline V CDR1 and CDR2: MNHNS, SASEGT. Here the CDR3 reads CASSEDGSGSPLHF. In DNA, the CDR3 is TGTGCCAGCAGTGAAGATGGTAGCGGTTCACCCCTCCACTTT.

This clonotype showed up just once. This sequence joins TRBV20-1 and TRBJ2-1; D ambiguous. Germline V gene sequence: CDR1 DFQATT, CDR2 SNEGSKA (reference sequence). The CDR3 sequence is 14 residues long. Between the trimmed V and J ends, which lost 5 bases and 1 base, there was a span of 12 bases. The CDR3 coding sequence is TGCAGTGCTTATCTCTCCGGATCCTACAATGAGCAGTTCTTC. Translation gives CSAYLSGSYNEQFF.

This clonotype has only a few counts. CDR3 sequence (DNA): TGTGCCAGCAGCTCCCCCACACTAGCGGGAGGGCCGGAGACCCAGTACTTC. Translation gives CASSSPTLAGGPETQYF. V gene TRBV7-9 combines with J gene TRBJ2-5; 13 bases align to TRBD2. With V trimmed by 4 bases and J by 5 bases, 10 bases remained unmatched. Germline CDR1 reads SEHNR; CDR2 reads FQNEAQ (reference sequence). The CDR3 extends over 17 amino acids.

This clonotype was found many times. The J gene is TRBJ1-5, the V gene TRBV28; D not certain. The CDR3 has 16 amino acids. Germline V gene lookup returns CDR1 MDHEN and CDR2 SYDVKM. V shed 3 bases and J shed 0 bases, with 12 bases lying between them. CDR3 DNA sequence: TGTGCCAGCAGTTTCTACTCCGGAAATAGCAATCAGCCCCAGCATTTT. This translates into CASSFYSGNSNQPQHF.

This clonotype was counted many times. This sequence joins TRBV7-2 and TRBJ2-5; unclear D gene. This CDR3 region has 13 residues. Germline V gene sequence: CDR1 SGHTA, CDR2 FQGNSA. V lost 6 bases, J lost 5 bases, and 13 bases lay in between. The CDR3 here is CASRTAVYETQYF. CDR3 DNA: TGTGCCAGCAGGACTGCCGTCTACGAGACCCAGTACTTC.